A single sample gave rise to the 18 T cell receptor beta chains below, sequenced in a study of blood T cell repertoires in COVID-19. The table came from immunoSEQ multiplex PCR; TCRdb's copy has only in-frame clones and leaves some out. The profile shows approximately 160,000 clones, about 85% of them singletons. Sequencing was done on a sample of peripheral blood. The source is a man aged 55 to 69 who had recovered from COVID-19.

Written as DNA, the CDR3 is TGTGCCACCCAGCCGGGCTATGGCTACACCTTC. It specifies CATQPGYGYTF. The chain carries TRBV10-3 and TRBJ1-2; D gene uncertain. V was trimmed by 10 bases and J by 4 bases, leaving 10 bases between them. Germline V CDR1 and CDR2: ENHRY, SYGVKD. The CDR3 loop spans 11 amino acids.

This clone occurred once. V gene TRBV6-5 combines with J gene TRBJ1-2, with D possibly being TRBD1 (6 bases). The CDR3 has 13 residues. In germline, CDR1 is MNHEY, CDR2 SVGAGI. V dropped 5 bases and J dropped 0 bases, with 7 bases sitting between them. In DNA form, the CDR3 reads TGTGCCAGCAGTCCAGGGGCTAACTATGGCTACACCTTC. Translating gives CASSPGANYGYTF.

This clone was seen more than once but under ten times. V gene TRBV15 combines with J gene TRBJ1-4; 10 bases line up with TRBD1. J gave up 4 bases and V 3 bases, and 2 bases lay outside the gene matches. Looked up from germline, CDR1 is LNHNV and CDR2 is YYDKDF (reference sequence). The CDR3 has 15 residues. The CDR3 loop is CATSRGTGDNEKLFF. The CDR3 nucleotides are TGTGCCACCAGCAGGGGGACAGGGGATAATGAAAAACTGTTTTTT.

The chain joins TRBV7-8 to TRBJ2-7, with TRBD1 as a possible D gene (5 bases). Germline loops: CDR1 SGHVS, CDR2 FQNEAQ. The CDR3 extends over 14 amino acids. V gave up 4 bases and J gave up 0 bases, with 10 bases separating them. CDR3 coding DNA: TGTGCCAGCAGCTCACAGGTCCTCTCCTACGAGCAGTACTTC. It encodes CASSSQVLSYEQYF.

This sequence joins TRBV3-1 (or the pseudogene TRBV3-2) and TRBJ2-1, with 10 bases identical to TRBD2. CDR3 size: 15 residues. The germline gives CDR1 LGHDT, CDR2 YNNKEL (reference sequence). Trimming removed 5 bases from V and 5 bases from J; junction bases left unmatched: 6. DNA for the CDR3: TGTGCCAGCAGCAACGAGCGGGGGGGGAACAATGAGCAGTTCTTC. Its translation is CASSNERGGNNEQFF.

The chain couples TRBV9 to TRBJ2-3; D not certain. The length of the CDR3 is 13 residues. The ends were cut back, 4 bases at V and 3 bases at J, with 9 bases in the middle. Germline V lookup: CDR1 SGDLS, CDR2 YYNGEE. The CDR3 spells CASSPPQTDTQYF. The CDR3 nucleotides read TGTGCCAGCAGCCCACCTCAGACAGATACGCAGTATTTT.

This clone was found many times. The V gene is TRBV3-1 (or the pseudogene TRBV3-2), the J gene TRBJ1-4; D remains unclear. The CDR3 spans 13 residues. The ends were cut back, 2 bases at V and 6 bases at J, with 7 bases in the middle. Per the germline V gene, CDR1 is LGHDT and CDR2 is YNNKEL (reference sequence). CDR3 sequence (DNA): TGTGCCAGCAGCCAAACAAATTATGAAAAACTGTTTTTT. Translated, it gives CASSQTNYEKLFF.

The J gene is TRBJ2-5, the V gene TRBV6-6; 9 bases agree with TRBD1. This CDR3 has 15 residues. V shed 4 bases and J 7 bases; nucleotides not matched to a gene: 10. The germline V gene encodes CDR1 MNHNY and CDR2 SVGAGI (reference sequence). CDR3 loop: CASSSRDRATGTQYF. In DNA, the CDR3 is TGTGCCAGCAGTTCCAGGGACAGGGCCACCGGGACCCAGTACTTC.

In this sample, this clone turned up once. The chain employs TRBV5-5 and TRBJ2-3; TRBD2 matches at 10 bases. After removal of 1 base from V and 3 bases from J, the junction contained 8 bases not matched to a gene. Germline V lookup: CDR1 SGHKS, CDR2 YYEKEE (reference sequence). The CDR3 spans 17 residues. Here the CDR3 reads CASSLWLPGLATDTQYF. The CDR3 coding sequence is TGTGCCAGCAGCTTGTGGCTTCCGGGACTAGCGACAGATACGCAGTATTTT. Based on the CDR3 plus reference TRBV5-5 and TRBJ2-3, the full variable domain is DAGVTQSPTHLIKTRGQQVTLRCSPISGHKSVSWYQQVLGQGPQFIFQYYEKEERGRGNFPDRFSARQFPNYSSELNVNALLLGDSALYLCASSLWLPGLATDTQYFGPGTRLTVL.

Only a few counts were recorded for this clone. The rearrangement links TRBV29-1 to TRBJ2-3; 11 bases align to TRBD2. The CDR3 runs 13 residues. Germline V lookup: CDR1 SQVTM, CDR2 ANQGSEA. V gave up 5 bases and J gave up 5 bases; unmatched junction bases: 3. The CDR3 DNA sequence: TGCAGCGTTAGTACTAGCGGGGGAGATACGCAGTATTTT. It specifies CSVSTSGGDTQYF.

The rearrangement links TRBV19 to TRBJ1-6, with TRBD1 identical over 7 bases. V was pared by 10 bases and J by 13 bases, with 10 bases of the junction left unmatched. CDR3 length: 12 residues. The germline gives CDR1 LNHDA, CDR2 SQIVND (reference sequence). CDR3 sequence (DNA): TGTGCCACTGGGACAGCGGATATCCCCCTCCACTTT. It is translated as CATGTADIPLHF.

This chain uses TRBV5-6 with TRBJ2-1; 12 bases agree with TRBD2. CDR3 length: 15 amino acids. Germline V CDR1 and CDR2: SGHDT, YYEEEE. Trimming took 3 bases from V and 8 from J; bases not matched to a gene: 6. The CDR3 DNA is TGTGCCAGCAGCTCCGGACTAGCGGGGACCGATGAGCAGTTCTTC. Residues: CASSSGLAGTDEQFF. The variable domain in full, completed from reference TRBV5-6 and TRBJ2-1, reads DAGVTQSPTHLIKTRGQQVTLRCSPKSGHDTVSWYQQALGQGPQFIFQYYEEEERQRGNFPDRFSGHQFPNYSSELNVNALLLGDSALYLCASSSGLAGTDEQFFGPGTRLTVL.

The chain couples TRBV12-3 or TRBV12-4 to TRBJ1-4; 8 nucleotides match TRBD1. V shed 8 bases, J shed 6 bases, and the junction held 5 bases outside the gene matches. The length of the CDR3 is 13 residues. CDR3 region: CASETGADEKLFF. CDR3 coding DNA: TGTGCCAGCGAGACAGGGGCGGATGAAAAACTGTTTTTT.

CDR3 in DNA: TGTGCCAGCAGCTTACGGAGAGAGAGACAGGGGAGGGCAGATACGCAGTATTTT. Translating it yields CASSLRRERQGRADTQYF. The chain links TRBV7-9 to TRBJ2-3; D possibly corresponds to TRBD1 (8 bases). V was pared by 2 bases and J by 4 bases, with 22 bases between. This CDR3 comprises 18 residues. CDR1 is SEHNR, CDR2 FQNEAQ, per germline (reference sequence).

The chain carries TRBV6-4 and TRBJ2-3, with 11 positions matching TRBD2. CDR3 length equals 15 residues. The V gene end was trimmed by 6 bases and the J gene end by 2 bases; junction bases not matched to a gene: 4. Germline CDR1 and CDR2: MRHNA and SNTAGT. The CDR3 nucleotides are TGTGCCAGCAGCGTAGCGGGGGGGAACACAGATACGCAGTATTTT. This gives the protein CASSVAGGNTDTQYF.

This clone is a singleton in its sample. The chain employs TRBV5-4 and TRBJ2-1; 10 positions agree with TRBD2. The CDR3 is made up of 18 amino acids. The germline V gene has CDR1 SGHNT and CDR2 YYREEE (reference sequence). V lost 5 bases to trimming and J lost 2 bases; unmatched junction nucleotides: 13. This CDR3 is CASSPGGSGGLTYNEQFF. As DNA, the CDR3 is TGTGCCAGCAGTCCTGGTGGTAGCGGGGGGCTAACCTACAATGAGCAGTTCTTC.

In this sample, this clone turned up many times. The rearrangement uses TRBV6-1 and TRBJ1-1; D is unresolved. The length of the CDR3 is 13 residues. Trimming took 3 bases from V and 8 from J, leaving 13 bases between them. The V gene's germline CDR1 is MNHNS and CDR2 SASEGT. This chain's CDR3 is CASSDASRVEAFF. CDR3 bases: TGTGCCAGCAGTGATGCTAGTCGTGTCGAAGCTTTCTTT.

The V and J genes are TRBV28 and TRBJ2-6; perhaps TRBD1 as D (6 bases). Germline V gene data show CDR1 as MDHEN and CDR2 as SYDVKM. The ends were cut back, 10 bases at V and 0 bases at J, with 16 bases in the middle. This CDR3 is built from 16 residues. CDR3 loop: CATTAGAPSGANVLTF. The DNA for the CDR3 is TGTGCCACCACTGCAGGGGCCCCCTCTGGGGCCAACGTCCTGACTTTC. The full variable domain, with the rest looked up from reference TRBV28 and TRBJ2-6, is DVKVTQSSRYLVKRTGEKVFLECVQDMDHENMFWYRQDPGLGLRLIYFSYDVKMKEKGDIPEGYSVSREKKERFSLILESASTNQTSMYLCATTAGAPSGANVLTFGAGSRLTVL.